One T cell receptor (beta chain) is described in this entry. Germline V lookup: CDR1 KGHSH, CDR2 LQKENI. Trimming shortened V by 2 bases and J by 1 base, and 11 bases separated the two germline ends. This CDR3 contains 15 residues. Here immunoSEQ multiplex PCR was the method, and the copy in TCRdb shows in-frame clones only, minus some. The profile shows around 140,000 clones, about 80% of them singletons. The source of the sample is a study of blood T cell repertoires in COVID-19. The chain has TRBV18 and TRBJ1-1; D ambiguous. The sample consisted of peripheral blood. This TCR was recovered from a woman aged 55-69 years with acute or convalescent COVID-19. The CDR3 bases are TGTGCCAGCTCACCAAAGCAGGCTGCGAACACTGAAGCTTTCTTT. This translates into CASSPKQAANTEAFF. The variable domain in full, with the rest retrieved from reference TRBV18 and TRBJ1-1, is NAGVMQNPRHLVRRRGQEARLRCSPMKGHSHVYWYRQLPEEGLKFMVYLQKENIIDESGMPKERFSAEFPKEGPSILRIQQVVRGDSAAYFCASSPKQAANTEAFFGQGTRLTVV.